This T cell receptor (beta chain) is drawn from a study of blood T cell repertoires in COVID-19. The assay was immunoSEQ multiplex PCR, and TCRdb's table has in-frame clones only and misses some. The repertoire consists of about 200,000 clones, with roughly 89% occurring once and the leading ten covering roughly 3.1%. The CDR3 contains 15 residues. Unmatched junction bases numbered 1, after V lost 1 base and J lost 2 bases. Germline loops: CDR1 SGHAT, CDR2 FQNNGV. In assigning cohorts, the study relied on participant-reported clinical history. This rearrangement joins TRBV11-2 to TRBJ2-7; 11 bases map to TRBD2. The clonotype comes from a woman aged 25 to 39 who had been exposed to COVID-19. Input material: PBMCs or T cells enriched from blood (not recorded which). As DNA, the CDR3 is TGTGCCAGCAGCTTAGGACTAGCGGGGCCCTACGAGCAGTACTTC. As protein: CASSLGLAGPYEQYF.